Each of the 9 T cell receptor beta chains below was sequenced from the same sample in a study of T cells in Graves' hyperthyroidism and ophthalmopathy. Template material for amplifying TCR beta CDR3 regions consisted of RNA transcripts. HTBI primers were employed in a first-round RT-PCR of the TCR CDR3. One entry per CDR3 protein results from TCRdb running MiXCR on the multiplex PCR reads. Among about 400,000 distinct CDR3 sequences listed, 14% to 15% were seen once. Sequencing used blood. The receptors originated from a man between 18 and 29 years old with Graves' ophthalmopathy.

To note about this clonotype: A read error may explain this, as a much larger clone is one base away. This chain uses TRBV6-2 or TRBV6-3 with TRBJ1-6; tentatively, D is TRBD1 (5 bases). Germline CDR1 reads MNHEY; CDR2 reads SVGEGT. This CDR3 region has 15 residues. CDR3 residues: CAGSYSPGLNSPLHF. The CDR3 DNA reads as TGTGCCGGCAGTTACTCGCCAGGGCTTAATTCACCCCTCCACTTT.

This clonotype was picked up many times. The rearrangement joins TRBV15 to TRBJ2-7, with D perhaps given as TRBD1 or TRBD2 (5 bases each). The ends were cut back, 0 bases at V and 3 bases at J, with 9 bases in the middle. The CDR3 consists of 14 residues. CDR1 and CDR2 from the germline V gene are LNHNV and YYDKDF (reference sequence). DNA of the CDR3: TGTGCCACCAGCAGAGATCGAGGGGACTACGAGCAGTACTTC. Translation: CATSRDRGDYEQYF.

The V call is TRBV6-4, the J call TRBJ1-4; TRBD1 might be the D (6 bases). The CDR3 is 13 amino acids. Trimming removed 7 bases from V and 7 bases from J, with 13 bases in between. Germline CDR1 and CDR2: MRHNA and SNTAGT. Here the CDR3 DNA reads TGTGCCAGCACATACAGGGAGGGTGAAAAACTGTTTTTT. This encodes CASTYREGEKLFF.

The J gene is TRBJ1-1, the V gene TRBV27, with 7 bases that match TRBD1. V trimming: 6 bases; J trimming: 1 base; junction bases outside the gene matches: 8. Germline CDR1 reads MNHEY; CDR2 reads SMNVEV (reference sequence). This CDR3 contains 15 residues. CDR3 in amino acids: CASSPSRGGNTEAFF. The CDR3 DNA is TGTGCCAGCAGCCCCTCCAGGGGGGGGAACACTGAAGCTTTCTTT.

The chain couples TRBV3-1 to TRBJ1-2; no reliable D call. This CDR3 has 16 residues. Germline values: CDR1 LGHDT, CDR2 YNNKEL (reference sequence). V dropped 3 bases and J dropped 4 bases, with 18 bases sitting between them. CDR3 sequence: CASSQLRTLTLYGYTF. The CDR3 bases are TGTGCCAGCAGCCAGCTTAGGACTCTTACCCTCTATGGCTACACCTTC.

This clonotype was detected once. The CDR3 DNA is TGTGCCAGCAGTTCCCCGGGACTAAACTACGAGCAGTACTTC. Amino acid sequence: CASSSPGLNYEQYF. The rearrangement joins TRBV12-3 or TRBV12-4 to TRBJ2-7; 7 bases are a match to TRBD2. Trimming took 4 bases from V and 3 from J; bases not matched to a gene: 6. CDR3 length: 14 residues.

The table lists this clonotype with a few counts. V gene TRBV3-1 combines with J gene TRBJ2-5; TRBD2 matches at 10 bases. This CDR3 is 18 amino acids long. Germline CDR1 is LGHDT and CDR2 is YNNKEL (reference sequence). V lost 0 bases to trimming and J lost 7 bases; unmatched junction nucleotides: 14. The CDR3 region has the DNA TGTGCCAGCAGCCAAGAAGGATTAGCGGGGGGCCCCACACGGACCCAGTACTTC. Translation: CASSQEGLAGGPTRTQYF.

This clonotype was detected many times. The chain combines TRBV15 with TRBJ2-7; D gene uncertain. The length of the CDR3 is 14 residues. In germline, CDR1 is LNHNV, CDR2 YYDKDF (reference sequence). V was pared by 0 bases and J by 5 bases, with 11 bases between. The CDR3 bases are TGTGCCACCAGCAGAGATAATGGCCCTCACGAGCAGTACTTC. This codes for CATSRDNGPHEQYF.

The CDR3: CASSLTGRLSEQYF. The CDR3 region has the DNA TGCGCCAGCAGCCTGACCGGACGTCTTAGCGAGCAGTACTTC. The rearrangement uses TRBV4-1 and TRBJ2-7; D is unresolved. V was pared by 4 bases and J by 6 bases, with 16 bases between. The CDR3 spans 14 residues. Germline V gives CDR1 MGHRA, CDR2 YSYEKL.